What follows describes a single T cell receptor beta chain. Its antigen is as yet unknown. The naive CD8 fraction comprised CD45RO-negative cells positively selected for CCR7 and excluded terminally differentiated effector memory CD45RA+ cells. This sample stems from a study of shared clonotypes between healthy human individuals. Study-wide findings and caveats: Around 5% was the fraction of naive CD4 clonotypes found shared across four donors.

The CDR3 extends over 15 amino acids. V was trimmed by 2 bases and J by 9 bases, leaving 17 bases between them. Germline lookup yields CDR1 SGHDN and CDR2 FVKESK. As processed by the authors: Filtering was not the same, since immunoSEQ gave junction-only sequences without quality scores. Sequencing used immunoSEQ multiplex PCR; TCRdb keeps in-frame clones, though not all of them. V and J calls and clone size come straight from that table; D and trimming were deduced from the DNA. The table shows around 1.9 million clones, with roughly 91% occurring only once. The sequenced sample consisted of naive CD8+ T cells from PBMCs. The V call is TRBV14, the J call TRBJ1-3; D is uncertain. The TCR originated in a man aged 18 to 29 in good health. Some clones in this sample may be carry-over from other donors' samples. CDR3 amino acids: CASSQMPSFFGTIYF. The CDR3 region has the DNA TGTGCCAGCAGCCAAATGCCCTCTTTCTTTGGCACCATATATTTT. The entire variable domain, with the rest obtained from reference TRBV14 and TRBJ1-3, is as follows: EAGVTQFPSHSVIEKGQTVTLRCDPISGHDNLYWYRRVMGKEIKFLLHFVKESKQDESGMPNNRFLAERTGGTYSTLKVQPAELEDSGVYFCASSQMPSFFGTIYFGEGSWLTVV.